Listed below are T cell receptor beta chains from one sample, sequenced in a study of shared clonotypes between healthy human individuals. TCRdb keeps only in-frame clones here, not all; method: immunoSEQ multiplex PCR. The repertoire holds under 2,000,000 clones, with roughly 95% as singletons. The sample taken for sequencing was naive CD8+ T cells sorted from blood. These receptors were taken from a man younger than 35 in good health. The CDR3 runs from the conserved cysteine through the conserved F or W. A D gene is named only where the DNA matches it firmly. Some rows have no size entry. The others give once, few or many, or a class for an expanded clone.

.,TRBD1,TRBV7-9,TRBJ2-7,TGTGCCAGCAGCTTCCGCCCGGGACAGGGAGACTACGAGCAGTACTTC,CASSFRPGQGDYEQYF
.,.,TRBV7-9,TRBJ2-7,TGTGCCAGCAGCCCCCAACAGGGTCACCCTTCCGAGCAGTACTTC,CASSPQQGHPSEQYF
.,TRBD1,TRBV4-1,TRBJ2-2,TGCGCCAGCAGCCAGGTCCCGGGACAGCTGAACACCGGGGAGCTGTTTTTT,CASSQVPGQLNTGELFF
.,.,TRBV5-1,TRBJ2-7,TGCGCCAGCGGTCGTTCGGGGGCCTACGAGCAGTACTTC,CASGRSGAYEQYF
.,TRBD1,TRBV27,TRBJ1-6,TGTGCCAGCAGTTCGGGGACAGTGGGCAGTCAGCACCTCCACTTT,CASSSGTVGSQHLHF
.,.,TRBV30,TRBJ2-2,TGTGCCTGGAGCCGAAAATTCCGGGACTTAAAGGCCACCGGGGAGCTGTTTTTT,CAWSRKFRDLKATGELFF
.,TRBD1,TRBV4-1,TRBJ2-2,TGCGCCAGCAGCCAAGTGCGGACAGGGGTAAAGGGAGGGGAGCTGTTTTTT,CASSQVRTGVKGGELFF
.,.,TRBV19,TRBJ1-1,TGTGCCAGTAGTATAGACACCCACACTGAAGCTTTCTTT,CASSIDTHTEAFF
once,.,TRBV5-4,TRBJ1-3,TGTGCCAGCACCGGGGACCTCCTCAACACCATATATTTT,CASTGDLLNTIYF
.,.,TRBV7-9,TRBJ2-5,TGTGCCAGCAGCCCGCCTGGCGGGCCGTACCAAGAGACCCAGTACTTC,CASSPPGGPYQETQYF
.,.,TRBV29-1,TRBJ2-3,TGCAGCGTTGTCCAGACGGATACGCAGTATTTT,CSVVQTDTQYF
.,.,TRBV5-6,TRBJ1-2,TGTGCCAGCAGCTTGGAAGCGAGACGGTATGATGGCTACACCTTC,CASSLEARRYDGYTF
.,.,TRBV2,TRBJ2-3,TGTGCCAGCAGTGATAGTAGGGGCCCAAGCACAGATACGCAGTATTTT,CASSDSRGPSTDTQYF
once,.,TRBV7-9,TRBJ2-1,TGTGCCAGCAGCCCCCCGTCAGGGAGGAGTTACAATGAGCAGTTCTTC,CASSPPSGRSYNEQFF
.,TRBD1,TRBV10-3,TRBJ1-1,TGTGCCATCAGGCCCCCGGGACAGGATAGGACTGAAGCTTTCTTT,CAIRPPGQDRTEAFF
.,.,TRBV7-9,TRBJ2-7,TGTGCCAGCAGCTTGCGGCAGGGAACCTACGAGCAGTACTTC,CASSLRQGTYEQYF
.,.,TRBV19,TRBJ1-1,TGTGCCAGTAGTCCACAACCCGGACAGTCTGAAGCTTTCTTT,CASSPQPGQSEAFF
.,TRBD1,TRBV29-1,TRBJ2-1,TGCAGCGTTGCGGACAGGAGCTCCTACAATGAGCAGTTCTTC,CSVADRSSYNEQFF
.,TRBD1,TRBV15,TRBJ1-1,TGTGCCACCAGCAGCGGGGACAGGGGGCGCGGGAGTGAAGCTTTCTTT,CATSSGDRGRGSEAFF
.,.,TRBV11-2,TRBJ1-4,TGTGCCAGCAGCCCGGGGGTAACTAATGAAAAACTGTTTTTT,CASSPGVTNEKLFF
.,.,TRBV13,TRBJ2-7,TGTGCCAGCAGCTTAGGGCGCTGGGGCTACGAGCAGTACTTC,CASSLGRWGYEQYF
.,.,TRBV27,TRBJ1-6,TGTGCCAGCACCTTGGCAGGCTCCAATTCACCCCTCCACTTT,CASTLAGSNSPLHF
.,TRBD1,TRBV2,TRBJ2-7,TGTGCCAGCAGTTTTACAGGGGGTGCGTACGAGCAGTACTTC,CASSFTGGAYEQYF
.,TRBD2,TRBV27,TRBJ2-1,TGTGCCAGCAGCGAGACTAGCGGGAGGGTCATTAGCTCCTACAATGAGCAGTTCTTC,CASSETSGRVISSYNEQFF
.,TRBD2,TRBV28,TRBJ2-7,TGTGCCAGCAGTTTAGGGCTAGCGGGGTTCTCCTACGAGCAGTACTTC,CASSLGLAGFSYEQYF
.,.,TRBV19,TRBJ2-3,TGTGCCAGTAGTATACTCTCTGGGGATACGCAGTATTTT,CASSILSGDTQYF
.,.,TRBV12-5,TRBJ2-5,TGTGCTAGTGGGCCCGACCTCGAAGAGACCCAGTACTTC,CASGPDLEETQYF
.,.,TRBV27,TRBJ2-7,TGTGCCAGCAGTTTAATCGGGGGGCCAGGCGAGCAGTACTTC,CASSLIGGPGEQYF
.,TRBD2,TRBV27,TRBJ2-3,TGTGCCAGCAGCACAAGCGGGGGGGCCTTGGTAGATACGCAGTATTTT,CASSTSGGALVDTQYF
.,TRBD1,TRBV6-1,TRBJ2-3,TGTGCCAGCAGACTCGGGACAGGGGTAACAGATACGCAGTATTTT,CASRLGTGVTDTQYF